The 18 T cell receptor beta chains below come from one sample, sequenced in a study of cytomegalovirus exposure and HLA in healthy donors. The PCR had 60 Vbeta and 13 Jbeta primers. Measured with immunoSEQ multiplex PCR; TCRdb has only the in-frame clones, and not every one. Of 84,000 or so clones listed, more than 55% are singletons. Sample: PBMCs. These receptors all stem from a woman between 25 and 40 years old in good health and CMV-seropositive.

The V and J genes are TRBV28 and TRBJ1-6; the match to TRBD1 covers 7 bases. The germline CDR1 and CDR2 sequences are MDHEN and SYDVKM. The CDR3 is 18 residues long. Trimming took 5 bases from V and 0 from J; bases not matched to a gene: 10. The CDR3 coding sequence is TGTGCCAGCAGTGGACCGGGACAGCTCAGCTCCTATAATTCACCCCTCCACTTT. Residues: CASSGPGQLSSYNSPLHF.

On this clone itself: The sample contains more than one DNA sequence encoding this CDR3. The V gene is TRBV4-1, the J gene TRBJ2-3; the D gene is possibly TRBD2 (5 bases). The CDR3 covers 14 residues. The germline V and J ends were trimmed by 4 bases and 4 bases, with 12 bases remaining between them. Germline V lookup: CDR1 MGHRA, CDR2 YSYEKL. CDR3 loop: CASSLGPGADTQYF. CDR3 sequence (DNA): TGCGCCAGCAGCCTCGGGCCCGGGGCAGATACGCAGTATTTT.

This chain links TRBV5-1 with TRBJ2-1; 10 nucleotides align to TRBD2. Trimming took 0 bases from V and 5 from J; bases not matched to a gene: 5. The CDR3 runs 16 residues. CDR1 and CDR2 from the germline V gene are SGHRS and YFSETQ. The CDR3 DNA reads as TGCGCCAGCAGCTTGGCTGGGCTAGCGGGGGACAATGAGCAGTTCTTC. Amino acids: CASSLAGLAGDNEQFF.

In nucleotides, the CDR3 is TGTGCCAGCAGCCAAGCCGGGGGGCACGGAAATGAGCAGTTCTTC. As protein: CASSQAGGHGNEQFF. The chain combines TRBV4-2 with TRBJ2-1; D may be TRBD2 (7 bases). The CDR3 consists of 15 residues. Germline CDR1 is LGHNA and CDR2 is YNFKEQ. Trimming took 1 base from V and 7 from J, leaving 14 bases between them.

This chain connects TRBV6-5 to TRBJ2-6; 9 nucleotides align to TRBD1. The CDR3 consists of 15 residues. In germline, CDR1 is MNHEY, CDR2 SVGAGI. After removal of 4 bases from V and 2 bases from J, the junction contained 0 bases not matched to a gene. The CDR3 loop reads CASSWDRAGANVLTF. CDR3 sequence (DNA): TGTGCCAGCAGTTGGGACAGGGCTGGGGCCAACGTCCTGACTTTC.

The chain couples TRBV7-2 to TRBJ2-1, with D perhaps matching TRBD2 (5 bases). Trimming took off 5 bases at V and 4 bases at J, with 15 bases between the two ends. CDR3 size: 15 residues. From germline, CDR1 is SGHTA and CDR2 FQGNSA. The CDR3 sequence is CASSQGPSLYNEQFF. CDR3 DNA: TGTGCCAGCAGCCAAGGGCCTAGCTTATACAATGAGCAGTTCTTC.

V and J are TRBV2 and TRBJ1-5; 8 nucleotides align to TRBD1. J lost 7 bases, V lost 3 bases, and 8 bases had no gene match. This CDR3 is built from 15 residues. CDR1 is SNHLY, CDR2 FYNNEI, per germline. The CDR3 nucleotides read TGTGCCAGCAGTGAGGTAGACAGGGGACTACAGCCCCAGCATTTT. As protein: CASSEVDRGLQPQHF. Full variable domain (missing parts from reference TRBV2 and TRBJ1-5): EPEVTQTPSHQVTQMGQEVILRCVPISNHLYFYWYRQILGQKVEFLVSFYNNEISEKSEIFDDQFSVERPDGSNFTLKIRSTKLEDSAMYFCASSEVDRGLQPQHFGDGTRLSIL.

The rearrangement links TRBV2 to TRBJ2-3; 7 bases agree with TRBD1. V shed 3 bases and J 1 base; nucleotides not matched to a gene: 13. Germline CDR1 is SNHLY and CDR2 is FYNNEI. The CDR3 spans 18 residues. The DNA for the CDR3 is TGTGCCAGCAGTGACCCCTATACTAGGACAGGAGGCACAGATACGCAGTATTTT. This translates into CASSDPYTRTGGTDTQYF.

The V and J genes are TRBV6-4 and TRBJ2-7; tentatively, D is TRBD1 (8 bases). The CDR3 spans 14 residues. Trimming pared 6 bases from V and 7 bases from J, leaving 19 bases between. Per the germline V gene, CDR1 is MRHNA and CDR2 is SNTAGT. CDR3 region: CASRLPRGRGEQYF. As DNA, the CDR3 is TGTGCCAGCAGGCTACCCAGGGGGCGGGGGGAGCAGTACTTC.

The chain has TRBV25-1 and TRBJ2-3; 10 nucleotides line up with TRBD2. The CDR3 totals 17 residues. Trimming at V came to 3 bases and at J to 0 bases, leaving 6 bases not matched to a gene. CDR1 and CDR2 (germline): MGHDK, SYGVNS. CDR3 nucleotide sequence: TGTGCCAGCAGTGACCCTCGGACTAGCGGTAGCACAGATACGCAGTATTTT. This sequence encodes CASSDPRTSGSTDTQYF.

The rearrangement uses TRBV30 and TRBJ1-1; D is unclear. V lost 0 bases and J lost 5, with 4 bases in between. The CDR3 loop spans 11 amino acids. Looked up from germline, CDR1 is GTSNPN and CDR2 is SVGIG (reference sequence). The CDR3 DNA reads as TGTGCCTGGAGTGTACAGACTGAAGCTTTCTTT. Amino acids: CAWSVQTEAFF.

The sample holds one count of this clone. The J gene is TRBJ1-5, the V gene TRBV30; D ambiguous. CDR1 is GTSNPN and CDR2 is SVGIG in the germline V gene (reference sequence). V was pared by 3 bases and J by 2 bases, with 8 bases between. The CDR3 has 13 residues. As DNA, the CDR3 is TGTGCCTGGAGCGACGGGGGCAATCAGCCCCAGCATTTT. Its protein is CAWSDGGNQPQHF. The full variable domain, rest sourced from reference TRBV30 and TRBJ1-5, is SQTIHQWPATLVQPVGSPLSLECTVEGTSNPNLYWYRQAAGRGLQLLFYSVGIGQISSEVPQNLSASRPQDRQFILSSKKLLLSDSGFYLCAWSDGGNQPQHFGDGTRLSIL.

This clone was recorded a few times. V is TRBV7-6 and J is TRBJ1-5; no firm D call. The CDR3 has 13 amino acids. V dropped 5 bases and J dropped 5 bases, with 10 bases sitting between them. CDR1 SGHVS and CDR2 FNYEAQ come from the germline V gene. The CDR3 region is CASSPHEDQPQHF. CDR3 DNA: TGTGCCAGCAGCCCCCACGAGGATCAGCCCCAGCATTTT.

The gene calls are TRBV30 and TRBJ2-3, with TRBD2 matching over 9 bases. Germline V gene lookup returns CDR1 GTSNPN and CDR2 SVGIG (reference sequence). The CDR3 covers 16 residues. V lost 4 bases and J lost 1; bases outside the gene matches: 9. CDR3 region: CAWTEISGGRTDTQYF. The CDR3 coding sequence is TGTGCCTGGACCGAAATTAGCGGGGGCCGCACAGATACGCAGTATTTT.

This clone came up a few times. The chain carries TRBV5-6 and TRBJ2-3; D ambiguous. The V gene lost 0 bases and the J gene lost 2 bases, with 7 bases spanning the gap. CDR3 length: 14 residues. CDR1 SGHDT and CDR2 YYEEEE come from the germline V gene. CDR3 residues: CASSLGQATDTQYF. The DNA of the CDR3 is TGTGCCAGCAGCTTGGGACAAGCCACAGATACGCAGTATTTT.

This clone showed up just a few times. CDR3 in amino acids: CASRTAGGFNYGYTF. The CDR3 region has the DNA TGTGCCAGCAGAACAGCGGGGGGCTTTAACTATGGCTACACCTTC. The rearrangement uses TRBV6-6 and TRBJ1-2; tentatively, D is TRBD1 (6 bases). Germline CDR1 is MNHNY and CDR2 is SVGAGI (reference sequence). The CDR3 length is 15 residues. Between the trimmed V and J ends, which lost 6 bases and 1 base, there was a span of 15 bases.

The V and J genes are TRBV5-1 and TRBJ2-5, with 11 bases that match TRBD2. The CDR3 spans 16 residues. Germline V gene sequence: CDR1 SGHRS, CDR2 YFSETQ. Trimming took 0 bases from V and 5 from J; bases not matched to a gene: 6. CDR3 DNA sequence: TGCGCCAGCAGCTTGGGTAGCGGGGGGGCCTGGGAGACCCAGTACTTC. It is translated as CASSLGSGGAWETQYF. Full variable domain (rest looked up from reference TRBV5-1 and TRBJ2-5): KAGVTQTPRYLIKTRGQQVTLSCSPISGHRSVSWYQQTPGQGLQFLFEYFSETQRNKGNFPGRFSGRQFSNSRSEMNVSTLELGDSALYLCASSLGSGGAWETQYFGPGTRLLVL.

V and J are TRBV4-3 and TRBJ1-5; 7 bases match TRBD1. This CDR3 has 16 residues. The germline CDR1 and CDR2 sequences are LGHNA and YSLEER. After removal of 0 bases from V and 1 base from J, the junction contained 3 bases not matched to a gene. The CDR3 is CASSQDDRVSNQPQHF. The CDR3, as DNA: TGCGCCAGCAGCCAAGACGACAGGGTAAGCAATCAGCCCCAGCATTTT.